This entry describes one TCR beta chain. In the source study's methods: Amplifying reference gene primers gave estimates of nucleated cell counts. Only in-frame clones appear in the TCRdb table, and some are missing; sequencing was by immunoSEQ multiplex PCR. V and J calls and clone size follow that table, whereas D and trimming were derived from the DNA. The sample contains 65,000 to 85,000 clones, 80% to 90% of which appear only once. The germline V gene has CDR1 SGHRS and CDR2 YFSETQ. Trimming left V 1 base short and J 1 base short, with 11 bases between. This CDR3 has 15 residues. The record originates from a study of blood T cell repertoires in COVID-19. About the study: Material from acute and convalescent COVID-19 was sourced from the United States, Italy and Spain. T cells, B-cell-depleted T cells, or PBMCs supplied cDNA or gDNA.

This rearrangement joins TRBV5-1 to TRBJ1-1; D is unresolved. The sequencing input was peripheral blood. The receptor was derived from a woman aged 18-29 years with acute or convalescent COVID-19. The CDR3 sequence: CASSLYAGANTEAFF. The CDR3 nucleotides are TGCGCCAGCAGCTTGTATGCAGGCGCGAACACTGAAGCTTTCTTT. Variable domain in full (rest from reference TRBV5-1 and TRBJ1-1): KAGVTQTPRYLIKTRGQQVTLSCSPISGHRSVSWYQQTPGQGLQFLFEYFSETQRNKGNFPGRFSGRQFSNSRSEMNVSTLELGDSALYLCASSLYAGANTEAFFGQGTRLTVV.